This TCR beta chain emerged from a study of shared clonotypes between healthy human individuals. Naive CD8 isolation took CD45RO-negative cells positively selected for CCR7 and excluded terminally differentiated effector memory CD45RA+ cells. Worth noting for this clone: Antigen: not known.

Trimming stripped 0 bases from V and 3 bases from J, with 10 bases between. From germline, CDR1 is SGHRS and CDR2 YFSETQ. The CDR3 is 15 residues long. Assay: immunoSEQ multiplex PCR; the TCRdb copy retains only in-frame clones and omits some. The data show about 2 million clones, about 95% seen once. General study points: The small donor group covered limited genetic and exposure diversity.

The specimen sequenced was naive CD8+ T cells sorted from blood. The source is a man younger than 35 in good health. The V and J genes are TRBV5-1 and TRBJ2-1, with D uncertain. In DNA form, the CDR3 reads TGCGCCAGCAGCTTGGGGGGAACCTACTACAATGAGCAGTTCTTC. Translating gives CASSLGGTYYNEQFF.